The clone carrying this TCR beta chain has only a few counts. The data belong to a study of blood T cells in healthy people across ages. CDR3 length equals 12 residues. V was shortened by 5 bases and J by 8 bases, with 12 bases between the two germline ends. The authors ran a second PCR of roughly 6 to 12 cycles using a sample-barcoded 5' primer and a J-beta primer mix. TCRdb reanalysed the 5' RACE reads using MiXCR and keeps one entry per CDR3 protein. The sample shows roughly 800,000 distinct CDR3 sequences, more than 20% of them seen only once. These data also featured in a second study, about T cells of mothers and their children.

V gene TRBV12-3 or TRBV12-4 combines with J gene TRBJ1-2; tentative D call: TRBD1 (6 bases). The sequenced sample was blood. The sequence was obtained from a boy aged 5-17 years in good health. CDR3 DNA: TGTGCCAGCAGTCGATCAGACAGGGGCTACACCTTC. Its protein product is CASSRSDRGYTF.